The 20 T cell receptor beta chains listed next were all sequenced from one sample in a study of blood T cell repertoires in COVID-19. Using immunoSEQ multiplex PCR, the repertoire was profiled, and TCRdb retains in-frame clones only, with some absent. The sample consists of tens of thousands of clones, 77% of them appearing once. What was sequenced was peripheral blood. All receptors derive from a woman in her sixties or seventies with acute or convalescent COVID-19.

This chain joins TRBV5-4 and TRBJ1-1; D uncertain. Germline CDR1 and CDR2: SGHNT and YYREEE (reference sequence). This CDR3 is 16 amino acids long. V dropped 4 bases and J dropped 4 bases, with 20 bases sitting between them. The CDR3 sequence: CASSVGLGTFATEAFF. CDR3 in DNA: TGTGCCAGCAGCGTGGGCCTAGGCACTTTCGCCACTGAAGCTTTCTTT.

V usage is TRBV18 and J usage is TRBJ2-3; possibly TRBD1 for D (6 bases). Germline CDR1 is KGHSH and CDR2 is LQKENI. The CDR3 consists of 18 residues. V lost 2 bases to trimming and J lost 1 base, with 19 bases between them. The CDR3 here is CASSPKEVQGLGTDTQYF. The CDR3 nucleotides read TGTGCCAGCTCACCAAAGGAGGTACAGGGCCTCGGCACAGATACGCAGTATTTT.

This clone is labeled as medium-sized (0.01 to 0.1%). The chain carries TRBV9 and TRBJ1-2, with D possibly TRBD1 on 5 matching bases. The germline V gene encodes CDR1 SGDLS and CDR2 YYNGEE. V was clipped by 2 bases and J by 4 bases, with 12 bases between them. This CDR3 spans 14 amino acids. The CDR3 bases are TGTGCCAGCAGCGTTGACCAGGGCGGCTATGGCTACACCTTC. Amino acids: CASSVDQGGYGYTF.

This sequence joins TRBV9 and TRBJ1-4, with TRBD1 matching over 8 bases. The germline V gene encodes CDR1 SGDLS and CDR2 YYNGEE. This CDR3 spans 14 amino acids. J lost 7 bases, V lost 4 bases, and 6 bases had no gene match. The CDR3 loop is CASSPQDRAEKLFF. As DNA, the CDR3 is TGTGCCAGCAGCCCCCAGGACAGGGCTGAAAAACTGTTTTTT.

The chain employs TRBV7-8 and TRBJ2-1, with TRBD2 matching over 10 bases. CDR3 length: 15 residues. J gave up 7 bases and V 5 bases, and 8 bases lay outside the gene matches. Germline lookup yields CDR1 SGHVS and CDR2 FQNEAQ. The CDR3 spells CASSRAGGPFNEQFF. In DNA form, the CDR3 reads TGTGCCAGCAGCCGAGCGGGGGGGCCGTTTAATGAGCAGTTCTTC. Combining the CDR3 with reference TRBV7-8 and TRBJ2-1 gives the whole variable domain GAGVSQSPRYKVAKRGQDVALRCDPISGHVSLFWYQQALGQGPEFLTYFQNEAQLDKSGLPSDRFFAERPEGSVSTLKIQRTQQEDSAVYLCASSRAGGPFNEQFFGPGTRLTVL.

The chain recombines TRBV7-9 with TRBJ2-7; the match to TRBD2 covers 8 bases. CDR1 SEHNR and CDR2 FQNEAQ come from the germline V gene (reference sequence). The V and J ends lost 4 bases and 0 bases, in that order; junction bases with no gene match: 5. This CDR3 spans 15 amino acids. For the CDR3, the DNA is TGTGCCAGCAGCTCCGGGGGGGCCTCCTCCTACGAGCAGTACTTC. Amino acid sequence: CASSSGGASSYEQYF.

This clone has just one count. The J gene is TRBJ1-4, the V gene TRBV9; D may be TRBD1 (5 bases). The CDR3 is 13 residues long. Trimming took 0 bases from V and 6 from J, leaving 6 bases between them. The germline gives CDR1 SGDLS, CDR2 YYNGEE. In nucleotides, the CDR3 is TGTGCCAGCAGCGTAGGACAGTATGAAAAACTGTTTTTT. Protein product: CASSVGQYEKLFF.

The gene calls are TRBV30 and TRBJ1-3, with TRBD1 matching over 7 bases. Trimming cost V 0 bases and J 2 bases; bases outside gene matches: 1. This CDR3 has 14 residues. CDR1 is GTSNPN and CDR2 is SVGIG in the germline V gene (reference sequence). DNA of the CDR3: TGTGCCTGGAGTGTAGGGGGCGCTGGAAACACCATATATTTT. Translated, it gives CAWSVGGAGNTIYF. Combining the CDR3 with reference TRBV30 and TRBJ1-3 gives the whole variable domain SQTIHQWPATLVQPVGSPLSLECTVEGTSNPNLYWYRQAAGRGLQLLFYSVGIGQISSEVPQNLSASRPQDRQFILSSKKLLLSDSGFYLCAWSVGGAGNTIYFGEGSWLTVV.

The chain is built from TRBV19 and TRBJ2-6, with TRBD1 as a possible D gene (5 bases). Trimming stripped 2 bases from V and 0 bases from J, with 14 bases between. CDR1 and CDR2 from the germline V gene are LNHDA and SQIVND (reference sequence). The CDR3 is 18 residues long. CDR3 nucleotides: TGTGCCAGTAGTATAATCGGGCAGGGCATCTCTGGGGCCAACGTCCTGACTTTC. Amino acids: CASSIIGQGISGANVLTF. The full variable domain, rest sourced from reference TRBV19 and TRBJ2-6, is DGGITQSPKYLFRKEGQNVTLSCEQNLNHDAMYWYRQDPGQGLRLIYYSQIVNDFQKGDIAEGYSVSREKKESFPLTVTSAQKNPTAFYLCASSIIGQGISGANVLTFGAGSRLTVL.

In its sample, this clone was seen a few times. The CDR3 protein is CATSDLTQGSTQYF. The CDR3, as DNA: TGTGCCACCAGTGATTTGACGCAGGGGTCTACGCAGTATTTT. The V call is TRBV24-1, the J call TRBJ2-3; D perhaps matches TRBD1 (6 bases). The ends were cut back, 0 bases at V and 8 bases at J, with 11 bases in the middle. This CDR3 region has 14 residues. Per germline, CDR1 KGHDR and CDR2 SFDVKD.

This clone has a handful of counts. V usage is TRBV2 and J usage is TRBJ1-2, with D perhaps TRBD1 (5 bases). Trimming shortened V by 2 bases and J by 7 bases, and 14 bases separated the two germline ends. Germline assignment: CDR1 SNHLY and CDR2 FYNNEI. This CDR3 is built from 14 residues. CDR3 sequence reads: CASSERQGTLGYTF. The CDR3 DNA follows: TGTGCCAGCAGTGAAAGGCAGGGAACCCTTGGCTACACCTTC.

This chain uses TRBV30 with TRBJ1-4; the match to TRBD1 covers 8 bases. The CDR3 extends over 15 amino acids. Germline-derived CDR1 and CDR2 are GTSNPN and SVGIG (reference sequence). The V segment lost 3 bases and the J segment 4 bases; nucleotides outside the gene matches: 7. The CDR3 spells CAWSFGQGNNEKLFF. DNA of the CDR3: TGTGCCTGGAGCTTCGGACAGGGTAATAATGAAAAACTGTTTTTT.

This clone showed up just a few times. The chain has TRBV4-3 and TRBJ2-5; TRBD2 matches at 10 bases. The CDR3 sequence is 16 residues long. Germline CDR1 reads LGHNA; CDR2 reads YSLEER. With 0 bases clipped from V and 5 bases from J, the junction kept 6 bases outside the gene matches. The CDR3 is CASSQEAGGASETQYF. CDR3 nucleotide sequence: TGCGCCAGCAGCCAAGAAGCGGGGGGGGCGTCGGAGACCCAGTACTTC.

The CDR3 loop reads CASSFAPGIDLHF. In DNA form, the CDR3 reads TGTGCCAGCAGCTTCGCGCCAGGGATAGACCTCCACTTT. The V gene is TRBV7-9, the J gene TRBJ1-6, with D maybe TRBD1 (5 bases). Germline-derived CDR1 and CDR2 are SEHNR and FQNEAQ (reference sequence). V was pared by 3 bases and J by 15 bases, with 15 bases between. This CDR3 is 13 amino acids long.

In DNA, the CDR3 is TGTGCCAGCAGCTTAGCCAGGGGGGTGGATGAGCAGTTCTTC. This encodes CASSLARGVDEQFF. V usage is TRBV7-6 and J usage is TRBJ2-1; D possibly corresponds to TRBD1 (7 bases). In germline, CDR1 is SGHVS, CDR2 FNYEAQ. This CDR3 region has 14 residues. With 0 bases removed from V and 8 bases from J, the gap between germline ends came to 11 bases.

This chain connects TRBV19 to TRBJ2-1; D is perhaps TRBD2 (5 bases). The CDR3 has 14 residues. V shed 7 bases and J shed 9 bases, with 19 bases lying between them. From germline, CDR1 is LNHDA and CDR2 SQIVND (reference sequence). The CDR3 here is CASIGSVGAGEQFF. As DNA, the CDR3 is TGTGCCAGTATAGGAAGTGTCGGTGCGGGTGAGCAGTTCTTC.

This chain joins TRBV7-6 and TRBJ2-5, with 9 bases that match TRBD2. The germline gives CDR1 SGHVS, CDR2 FNYEAQ. V lost 1 base, J lost 4 bases, and 13 bases stayed unmatched. This CDR3 is 18 amino acids long. The CDR3 is CASSLVLRGGGLAETQYF. The DNA of the CDR3 is TGTGCCAGCAGCTTAGTCTTGCGGGGGGGTGGACTCGCAGAGACCCAGTACTTC. The variable domain in full, completed from reference TRBV7-6 and TRBJ2-5, reads GAGVSQSPRYKVTKRGQDVALRCDPISGHVSLYWYRQALGQGPEFLTYFNYEAQQDKSGLPNDRFSAERPEGSISTLTIQRTEQRDSAMYRCASSLVLRGGGLAETQYFGPGTRLLVL.

This chain uses TRBV6-2 or TRBV6-3 with TRBJ2-5; weak D call: TRBD1 (6 bases). The germline V and J ends were trimmed by 4 bases and 3 bases, with 15 bases remaining between them. Germline V gene sequence: CDR1 MNHEY, CDR2 SVGEGT. The CDR3 is 15 residues long. The CDR3 spells CASSSTSTGKETQYF. CDR3 DNA sequence: TGTGCCAGCAGTTCCACCAGTACAGGGAAAGAGACCCAGTACTTC.

The V call is TRBV29-1, the J call TRBJ2-5, with D unclear. Trimming pared 6 bases from V and 0 bases from J, leaving 11 bases between. The CDR3 consists of 13 residues. CDR1 is SQVTM and CDR2 is ANQGSEA in the germline V gene. CDR3 bases: TGCAGCGTCTCCCGGTTTAACCAAGAGACCCAGTACTTC. Translation: CSVSRFNQETQYF.

The chain employs TRBV30 and TRBJ1-1; D is perhaps TRBD1 (5 bases). The CDR3 sequence is 11 residues long. Trimming shortened V by 6 bases and J by 1 base, and 6 bases separated the two germline ends. CDR1 is GTSNPN, CDR2 SVGIG, per germline (reference sequence). For the CDR3, the DNA is TGTGCCTGTGGACAGAACACTGAAGCTTTCTTT. Encoded protein: CACGQNTEAFF.